The 30 T cell receptor beta chains given below trace back to one sample, sequenced in a study of T-cell memory formation after mild COVID-19. TCRdb reanalysed the 5' RACE reads using MiXCR and keeps one entry per CDR3 protein. The sample lists 400,000 to 550,000 distinct CDR3 sequences, 25% occurring once. The source material was PBMCs or a T cell subset sorted from them (not recorded which). The receptor source for this set is an adult woman who had mild COVID-19 (a few samples of this study predate the infection). Cell type and time point are not known.

This clonotype was picked up a small number of times. The chain is built from TRBV15 and TRBJ2-6, with unresolved D. Germline V gives CDR1 LNHNV, CDR2 YYDKDF (reference sequence). Trimming took 3 bases from V and 0 from J, leaving 12 bases between them. The CDR3 is 17 residues long. Here the CDR3 DNA reads TGTGCCACCAGCAGGGGTGAAGGGCACTCTGGGGCCAACGTCCTGACTTTC. Translation gives CATSRGEGHSGANVLTF.

A word on this clonotype: This may be a read error, as it is one base from a much larger clone. The chain has TRBV6-1 and TRBJ2-2; D is unresolved. The V end was cut by 3 bases, the J end by 4 bases, with 6 bases between. Germline V gene sequence: CDR1 MNHNS, CDR2 SASEGT. The CDR3 is 13 amino acids. The CDR3 nucleotides read TGTGCCAGCAGTGACAGGACCACCGGGGAGCTGTTTTTT. As protein: CASSDRTTGELFF.

This chain connects TRBV6-5 to TRBJ2-3; 7 positions agree with TRBD1. Trimming removed 5 bases from V and 1 base from J; junction bases left unmatched: 3. Germline CDR1 reads MNHEY; CDR2 reads SVGAGI. This CDR3 has 14 residues. As DNA, the CDR3 is TGTGCCAGCAGTGACAGGGAAGGCACAGATACGCAGTATTTT. It encodes CASSDREGTDTQYF.

This sequence joins TRBV5-4 and TRBJ2-2; 14 nucleotides align to TRBD2. Losses at the gene ends were 4 bases for V and 4 bases for J; bases not matched to a gene: 9. CDR3 length equals 18 residues. Per germline, CDR1 SGHNT and CDR2 YYREEE (reference sequence). CDR3 bases: TGTGCCAGCAGCCCGACTAGCGGGGGGGCCTTGGTCACCGGGGAGCTGTTTTTT. Residues: CASSPTSGGALVTGELFF. Filled out from reference TRBV5-4 and TRBJ2-2, the complete variable domain reads ETGVTQSPTHLIKTRGQQVTLRCSSQSGHNTVSWYQQALGQGPQFIFQYYREEENGRGNFPPRFSGLQFPNYSSELNVNALELDDSALYLCASSPTSGGALVTGELFFGEGSRLTVL.

The chain uses TRBV6-6 and TRBJ2-7; 9 bases align to TRBD2. The V gene's germline CDR1 is MNHNY and CDR2 SVGAGI (reference sequence). Unmatched junction bases numbered 14, after V lost 7 bases and J lost 4 bases. The CDR3 runs to 16 residues. The CDR3 coding sequence is TGTGCCAGCACCAAGGATTCGGCGGGAGGGACATACGAGCAGTACTTC. Its translation: CASTKDSAGGTYEQYF.

The chain combines TRBV5-4 with TRBJ2-3, with D perhaps matching TRBD2 (5 bases). CDR3 length equals 13 residues. Germline lookup yields CDR1 SGHNT and CDR2 YYREEE (reference sequence). V lost 7 bases to trimming and J lost 1 base, with 10 bases between them. The CDR3 DNA reads TGTGCCAGCGGGCCCGGGGGCACAGATACGCAGTATTTT. Amino acids: CASGPGGTDTQYF.

Only a few counts were recorded for this clonotype. This sequence joins TRBV29-1 and TRBJ1-3; D not certain. V was clipped by 2 bases and J by 11 bases, with 13 bases between them. The CDR3 loop spans 12 amino acids. Germline CDR1 reads SQVTM; CDR2 reads ANQGSEA. The CDR3 is CSVESIGASIYF. The DNA of the CDR3 is TGCAGCGTTGAAAGTATCGGAGCTTCCATATATTTT.

The chain employs TRBV12-3 or TRBV12-4 and TRBJ2-3; 9 bases agree with TRBD2. This CDR3 has 15 amino acids. Trimming cost V 1 base and J 6 bases; bases outside gene matches: 5. The CDR3 here is CASSLEGGRADTQYF. DNA for the CDR3: TGTGCCAGCAGTTTAGAGGGCGGGAGGGCCGATACGCAGTATTTT.

There are a few counts of this clonotype. This chain connects TRBV20-1 to TRBJ2-7; the match to TRBD2 covers 13 bases. The CDR3 runs to 16 residues. Germline lookup yields CDR1 DFQATT and CDR2 SNEGSKA (reference sequence). V shed 0 bases and J 0 bases; nucleotides not matched to a gene: 2. The DNA of the CDR3 is TGCAGTGCTAGAGATTGGACTAGCGGGAGCTCCTACGAGCAGTACTTC. Its protein is CSARDWTSGSSYEQYF.

This clonotype was observed at least ten times. The chain employs TRBV12-3 or TRBV12-4 and TRBJ1-1; the D is unclear. Between the trimmed V and J ends, which lost 8 bases and 1 base, there was a span of 8 bases. This CDR3 spans 12 amino acids. The CDR3 loop is CASPPENTEAFF. The CDR3 DNA follows: TGTGCCAGCCCGCCGGAGAACACTGAAGCTTTCTTT.

There are a few counts of this clonotype. V usage is TRBV25-1 and J usage is TRBJ2-7; TRBD1 matches at 7 bases. CDR3 length equals 14 residues. V was pared by 6 bases and J by 6 bases, with 11 bases of the junction left unmatched. Germline-derived CDR1 and CDR2 are MGHDK and SYGVNS. Here the CDR3 reads CASRATGNNPEQYF. The CDR3 region has the DNA TGTGCCAGCAGAGCGACAGGGAATAACCCCGAGCAGTACTTC.

This clonotype was observed a handful of times. The rearrangement joins TRBV4-2 to TRBJ2-7, with 12 bases matching TRBD2. The trim removed 1 base at V and 4 bases at J, leaving 11 bases unmatched. Germline CDR1 LGHNA, CDR2 YNFKEQ. This CDR3 has 18 amino acids. The CDR3 nucleotides read TGTGCCAGCAGCCAAGTGACAGGGGGGGGGACTAGCGGGTACGAGCAGTACTTC. This translates into CASSQVTGGGTSGYEQYF.

This clonotype occurred a few times. The CDR3 region is CASSLGQVNYGYTF. CDR3 nucleotides: TGTGCCAGCAGCTTGGGACAGGTTAACTATGGCTACACCTTC. The V gene is TRBV5-4, the J gene TRBJ1-2; D perhaps matches TRBD1 (6 bases). Germline V gene sequence: CDR1 SGHNT, CDR2 YYREEE (reference sequence). The V end lost 0 bases, the J end lost 1 base, and 7 bases lay between the germline ends. The CDR3 is 14 amino acids.

This clonotype was found a few times. The chain uses TRBV9 and TRBJ2-5, with 12 bases that match TRBD2. Germline assignment: CDR1 SGDLS and CDR2 YYNGEE. This CDR3 has 17 amino acids. Trimming removed 0 bases from V and 5 bases from J; junction bases left unmatched: 8. The CDR3 sequence is CASSVDGLAGSLETQYF. CDR3 DNA: TGTGCCAGCAGCGTAGATGGACTAGCGGGAAGCTTGGAGACCCAGTACTTC.

The table lists this clonotype with a few counts. V usage is TRBV7-9 and J usage is TRBJ1-2, with D hard to call. The CDR3 sequence is 14 residues long. The V gene's germline CDR1 is SEHNR and CDR2 FQNEAQ (reference sequence). Trimming shortened V by 1 base and J by 5 bases, and 11 bases separated the two germline ends. CDR3 sequence: CASSLEGTIYGYTF. CDR3 DNA sequence: TGTGCCAGCAGCTTAGAGGGTACGATATATGGCTACACCTTC.

The CDR3 is CASRSATGEILGYTF. The DNA for the CDR3 is TGCGCCAGCAGATCGGCGACAGGGGAAATTCTTGGCTACACCTTC. The chain links TRBV5-1 to TRBJ1-2; 8 positions match TRBD1. The ends lost 5 bases at V and 7 bases at J; junction bases unmatched: 13. Per the germline V gene, CDR1 is SGHRS and CDR2 is YFSETQ. The CDR3 runs 15 residues.

CDR3 DNA: TGTGCCACCAGCCCGGGACAGGGGTACGAGCAGTACTTC. Its translation: CATSPGQGYEQYF. The genes are TRBV15 and TRBJ2-7; the match to TRBD1 covers 10 bases. The J segment lost 4 bases and the V segment lost 5 bases, leaving 2 bases of the junction unmatched. The CDR3 has 13 amino acids. The germline V gene has CDR1 LNHNV and CDR2 YYDKDF (reference sequence).

The chain uses TRBV20-1 and TRBJ2-5; 7 bases match TRBD2. This CDR3 is built from 15 residues. The V gene end was trimmed by 1 base and the J gene end by 1 base; junction bases not matched to a gene: 6. CDR1 and CDR2 from the germline V gene are DFQATT and SNEGSKA (reference sequence). Here the CDR3 reads CSARVGGSPQETQYF. Here the CDR3 DNA reads TGCAGTGCTAGAGTGGGGGGGAGCCCCCAAGAGACCCAGTACTTC.

This clonotype was counted only a few times. V usage is TRBV6-1 and J usage is TRBJ1-5; possible D gene TRBD1, 5 bases. Trimming took 1 base from V and 4 from J, leaving 8 bases between them. The CDR3 spans 14 residues. The germline V gene has CDR1 MNHNS and CDR2 SASEGT. The CDR3 loop is CASSEVSGNQPQHF. Here the CDR3 DNA reads TGTGCCAGCAGTGAAGTCTCAGGGAATCAGCCCCAGCATTTT.

V and J are TRBV12-3 or TRBV12-4 and TRBJ2-1; TRBD1 is a possible D gene (6 bases). The CDR3 extends over 14 amino acids. Trimming took 4 bases from V and 4 from J, leaving 11 bases between them. The CDR3 reads CASSSRTAYNEQFF. The CDR3 DNA reads TGTGCCAGCAGTTCCAGGACAGCATACAATGAGCAGTTCTTC.

The rearrangement uses TRBV3-1 and TRBJ1-2; tentatively, D is TRBD1 (5 bases). The CDR3 consists of 15 residues. The V end was cut by 4 bases, the J end by 8 bases, with 20 bases between. Looked up from germline, CDR1 is LGHDT and CDR2 is YNNKEL (reference sequence). CDR3 sequence reads: CASSPRLGQGRGYTF. The CDR3 coding sequence is TGTGCCAGCAGCCCTCGCCTAGGGCAGGGACGGGGCTACACCTTC.

V gene TRBV11-2 combines with J gene TRBJ2-7; 7 bases fit TRBD2. CDR1 and CDR2 from the germline V gene are SGHAT and FQNNGV. V was pared by 1 base and J by 2 bases, with 5 bases of the junction left unmatched. This CDR3 has 15 residues. The CDR3 region has the DNA TGTGCCAGCAGCTTAGCGGCTAGCGGACCCTACGAGCAGTACTTC. This gives the protein CASSLAASGPYEQYF.

The sample holds many counts of this clonotype. V usage is TRBV12-3 or TRBV12-4 and J usage is TRBJ2-1; D not resolved. The V end lost 4 bases, the J end lost 12 bases, and 10 bases lay between the germline ends. This CDR3 is built from 11 residues. CDR3 coding DNA: TGTGCCAGCAGTTCATCGTCAAGGCAGTTCTTC. Protein product: CASSSSSRQFF.

This clonotype turned up a few times. The CDR3 bases are TGTGCCAGCACCCTTAGCGGGGGCCACACAGATACGCAGTATTTT. Its protein is CASTLSGGHTDTQYF. The chain links TRBV12-3 or TRBV12-4 to TRBJ2-3; 9 bases are shared with TRBD2. V was pared by 7 bases and J by 2 bases, with 7 bases of the junction left unmatched. The CDR3 covers 15 residues.

A few counts support this clonotype. CDR3 coding DNA: TGTGCCATCACTCCCGGGACTAGCGGGGGGTACGAGCAGTACTTC. Translating it yields CAITPGTSGGYEQYF. V usage is TRBV10-3 and J usage is TRBJ2-7, with 15 positions matching TRBD2. J was trimmed by 4 bases and V by 7 bases; bases with no gene match: 5. The CDR3 has 15 amino acids. CDR1 and CDR2 from the germline V gene are ENHRY and SYGVKD.

A few counts support this clonotype. The chain joins TRBV24-1 to TRBJ2-1; TRBD2 aligns across 12 bases. The CDR3 extends over 18 amino acids. CDR1 and CDR2 from the germline V gene are KGHDR and SFDVKD. Germline trimming cut 7 bases from V and 0 bases from J; bases unmatched to any gene: 9. The CDR3 sequence: CATSGDPTSGSSYNEQFF. The CDR3 DNA sequence: TGTGCCACCAGCGGAGACCCGACTAGCGGGAGCTCCTACAATGAGCAGTTCTTC.

This clonotype was picked up a small number of times. The CDR3 is CASSLSKGPNNEQFF. CDR3 DNA: TGTGCCAGCAGCTTGAGTAAGGGTCCAAACAATGAGCAGTTCTTC. The chain is built from TRBV5-4 and TRBJ2-1; no firm D call. The CDR3 has 15 amino acids. V gave up 1 base and J gave up 5 bases, with 13 bases separating them. Germline V gene lookup returns CDR1 SGHNT and CDR2 YYREEE (reference sequence).

The chain carries TRBV4-1 and TRBJ2-7, with D perhaps matching TRBD1 or TRBD2 (6 bases each). CDR3 length: 17 residues. Germline V gives CDR1 MGHRA, CDR2 YSYEKL. With 1 base removed from V and 3 bases from J, the gap between germline ends came to 19 bases. CDR3 region: CASSQGGANGRGYEQYF. CDR3 nucleotide sequence: TGCGCCAGCAGCCAAGGGGGGGCGAACGGTAGAGGCTACGAGCAGTACTTC.

This clonotype came up a few times. The V gene is TRBV19, the J gene TRBJ1-1, with D tentatively TRBD1 (5 bases). V was cut by 1 base and J by 1 base, with 7 bases left in between. Per germline, CDR1 LNHDA and CDR2 SQIVND (reference sequence). The length of the CDR3 is 14 residues. CDR3 nucleotide sequence: TGTGCCAGTAGTATAGGGGGGTGGAACACTGAAGCTTTCTTT. Encoded protein: CASSIGGWNTEAFF.

This sequence joins TRBV5-1 and TRBJ2-1, with TRBD2 matching 12 bases. This CDR3 comprises 15 residues. Germline V lookup: CDR1 SGHRS, CDR2 YFSETQ. The V segment lost 2 bases and the J segment 7 bases; nucleotides outside the gene matches: 4. The CDR3 is CASSFTSGGTNEQFF. CDR3 sequence (DNA): TGCGCCAGCAGCTTCACTAGCGGGGGGACTAATGAGCAGTTCTTC.